This T cell receptor beta chain is from a study of blood T cells in healthy people across ages. Study information: About one barcoded TCR beta cDNA was captured per two T cells.

The CDR3 consists of 12 residues. The germline gives CDR1 DFQATT, CDR2 SNEGSKA (reference sequence). The second PCR ran 7 to 11 cycles with a sample-barcoded 5' primer and J-beta primers. TCRdb redid the calling of the 5' RACE reads with MiXCR, one entry per CDR3 protein. The sample has about 590,000 distinct CDR3 sequences; roughly 31% are singletons. Regarding this clonotype: Its antigen is not identified. This may stem from a read error, because a much larger clone lies one nucleotide away.

Whenever a sample was processed, at least 7 million PBMCs were isolated. The study, taken as a whole, reports: Donor CMV status was unknown, possibly confounding expanded clonotype changes. A conclusive naive versus antigen-experienced comparison was prevented by the unsorted PBMCs.

The sample comprised blood. This receptor was taken from a woman at least 80 years old in good health. The chain employs TRBV20-1 and TRBJ2-5; D is uncertain. DNA for the CDR3: TGCAGTGCTGCCGTCCTTGAAGAGGCCCAGTACTTC. It translates to CSAAVLEEAQYF.